One and the same sample provided the 12 T cell receptor beta chains below, sequenced in a study of blood T cell repertoires in COVID-19. Sequencing used immunoSEQ multiplex PCR; TCRdb keeps in-frame clones, though not all of them. The sample includes approximately 150,000 clones, about 81% of them seen just once. Sequencing input: peripheral blood. These receptor sequences come from a woman older than 75 with acute or convalescent COVID-19.

This chain uses TRBV27 with TRBJ1-2; a weak D match, TRBD1 (6 bases). The CDR3 extends over 12 amino acids. Germline V CDR1 and CDR2: MNHEY, SMNVEV (reference sequence). The V and J ends lost 3 bases and 6 bases respectively, with 8 bases between them. CDR3 sequence: CASSLAGDGYTF. CDR3 DNA: TGTGCCAGCAGTTTGGCAGGGGATGGCTACACCTTC.

The gene calls are TRBV21-1 and TRBJ1-2. TRBV21-1 is given as a pseudogene. This CDR3 spans 15 amino acids. The CDR3 protein is CASSKSVIANYGYTF. The DNA of the CDR3 is TGTGCCAGCAGCAAAAGTGTGATAGCTAACTATGGCTACACCTTC.

The chain carries TRBV28 and TRBJ2-7, with 10 bases identical to TRBD2. The V gene's germline CDR1 is MDHEN and CDR2 SYDVKM. V lost 5 bases, J lost 4 bases, and 5 bases stayed unmatched. The CDR3 is 14 residues long. CDR3 protein: CASSLAGVIYEQYF. CDR3 in DNA: TGTGCCAGCAGTCTAGCGGGAGTAATATACGAGCAGTACTTC.

This chain uses TRBV10-3 with TRBJ2-3; 11 bases match TRBD1. The CDR3 is 15 amino acids. With 2 bases clipped from V and 6 bases from J, the junction kept 4 bases outside the gene matches. Germline V gives CDR1 ENHRY, CDR2 SYGVKD. The CDR3 region has the DNA TGTGCCATCAGTGAGCCCGGACAGGGGGCGGATACGCAGTATTTT. Protein product: CAISEPGQGADTQYF.

The chain uses TRBV12-3 or TRBV12-4 and TRBJ1-2; D perhaps matches TRBD1 (5 bases). This CDR3 comprises 12 residues. V was cut by 7 bases and J by 4 bases, with 10 bases left in between. The CDR3 DNA reads as TGTGCCAGCAAACAGGAAGGCTATGGCTACACCTTC. This translates into CASKQEGYGYTF.

V gene TRBV6-1 combines with J gene TRBJ2-3; D is undetermined. This CDR3 comprises 12 residues. The germline CDR1 and CDR2 sequences are MNHNS and SASEGT. V gave up 2 bases and J gave up 6 bases, with 6 bases separating them. The CDR3 DNA reads TGTGCCAGCAGTGAACGCGCGGATACGCAGTATTTT. This encodes CASSERADTQYF.

The chain joins TRBV12-5 to TRBJ2-7; D is possibly TRBD1 (5 bases). The V gene's germline CDR1 is LGHNT and CDR2 FRNRAP. With 8 bases removed from V and 0 bases from J, the gap between germline ends came to 8 bases. The CDR3 loop spans 12 amino acids. The DNA of the CDR3 is TGTGCTAGTACAGGAACCTCCTACGAGCAGTACTTC. Amino acid sequence: CASTGTSYEQYF. Drawing the rest from reference TRBV12-5 and TRBJ2-7, the complete variable domain is DARVTQTPRHKVTEMGQEVTMRCQPILGHNTVFWYRQTMMQGLELLAYFRNRAPLDDSGMPKDRFSAEMPDATLATLKIQPSEPRDSAVYFCASTGTSYEQYFGPGTRLTVT.

V usage is TRBV11-2 and J usage is TRBJ1-1; D is uncertain. The V end was cut by 1 base, the J end by 2 bases, with 14 bases between. The germline V gene has CDR1 SGHAT and CDR2 FQNNGV. The CDR3 spans 16 residues. CDR3 in DNA: TGTGCCAGCAGCTTAGTTGGCCCGTTACCCAACACTGAAGCTTTCTTT. Translated, it gives CASSLVGPLPNTEAFF.

The J gene is TRBJ1-1, the V gene TRBV4-3, with TRBD1 matching over 8 bases. V trimming: 3 bases; J trimming: 1 base; junction bases outside the gene matches: 1. Per germline, CDR1 LGHNA and CDR2 YSLEER. The CDR3 spans 14 residues. For the CDR3, the DNA is TGCGCCAGCAGCCACGGACAGGGGAACACTGAAGCTTTCTTT. Translated: CASSHGQGNTEAFF.

The chain has TRBV7-9 and TRBJ2-1, with TRBD1 as a possible D gene (6 bases). This CDR3 is built from 15 residues. From germline, CDR1 is SEHNR and CDR2 FQNEAQ (reference sequence). The V end was cut by 3 bases, the J end by 5 bases, with 14 bases between. CDR3 region: CASSLGTGSHNEQFF. The CDR3 coding sequence is TGTGCCAGCAGCTTGGGTACAGGGTCCCACAATGAGCAGTTCTTC.

This chain joins TRBV19 and TRBJ1-1; 8 bases agree with TRBD1. This CDR3 has 14 residues. V dropped 5 bases and J dropped 4; count of bases not matched to a gene: 6. From germline, CDR1 is LNHDA and CDR2 SQIVND (reference sequence). CDR3 sequence: CASSLQGAITEAFF. CDR3 nucleotides: TGTGCCAGTAGTCTGCAGGGGGCGATCACTGAAGCTTTCTTT.

On this clone itself: The identical CDR3 is also encoded by other nucleotide sequences in the sample. The V gene is TRBV7-9, the J gene TRBJ2-7; D remains ambiguous. CDR3 length: 12 amino acids. V was trimmed by 2 bases and J by 4 bases, leaving 6 bases between them. Germline V lookup: CDR1 SEHNR, CDR2 FQNEAQ (reference sequence). The CDR3 nucleotides are TGTGCCAGCAGCTTATTACGGTACGAGCAGTACTTC. Translation: CASSLLRYEQYF.